These 22 T cell receptor beta chains were sequenced from one sample in a study of OX40 agonist ivuxolimab in advanced cancers. Profiled with immunoSEQ multiplex PCR; TCRdb holds only in-frame clones, not every one. Seen here are more than 70,000 clones, roughly 89% observed once, and the top ten hold roughly an eighth. The material sequenced was CD4+ or CD8+ T cells sorted from blood, taken in a trial of the OX40 agonist ivuxolimab. These receptors were collected from an adult with an advanced solid tumor such as melanoma, head and neck, liver or kidney cancer.

The V gene is TRBV5-4, the J gene TRBJ2-7; no clear D. Germline lookup yields CDR1 SGHNT and CDR2 YYREEE (reference sequence). This CDR3 has 12 amino acids. V dropped 5 bases and J dropped 5 bases, with 11 bases sitting between them. The CDR3 region is CASRSGPNEQYF. The CDR3 DNA follows: TGTGCCAGCAGGTCCGGGCCAAACGAGCAGTACTTC.

This clone has a handful of counts. V usage is TRBV7-8 and J usage is TRBJ2-1; D is uncertain. This CDR3 region has 13 residues. Germline-derived CDR1 and CDR2 are SGHVS and FQNEAQ. Trimming pared 5 bases from V and 10 bases from J, leaving 15 bases between. CDR3 in DNA: TGTGCCAGCAGCCATCGGGCCTCGGTGGAGCAGTTCTTC. It codes for CASSHRASVEQFF.

This chain connects TRBV28 to TRBJ2-3; 11 nucleotides match TRBD2. This CDR3 has 19 residues. The germline gives CDR1 MDHEN, CDR2 SYDVKM. With V trimmed by 6 bases and J by 5 bases, 19 bases remained unmatched. The CDR3, as DNA: TGTGCCAGCAGAACTCCGGGACTAGCGGACTTGCGTGGACAAGATACGCAGTATTTT. This gives the protein CASRTPGLADLRGQDTQYF.

V usage is TRBV5-4 and J usage is TRBJ1-4, with D maybe TRBD1 (5 bases). CDR1 SGHNT and CDR2 YYREEE come from the germline V gene (reference sequence). The CDR3 has 13 residues. V was cut by 4 bases and J by 5 bases, with 9 bases left in between. In nucleotides, the CDR3 is TGTGCCAGCAGCGAGACAGTGAATGAAAAACTGTTTTTT. Translating gives CASSETVNEKLFF.

This chain connects TRBV5-5 to TRBJ1-3; D gene ambiguous. The CDR3 has 15 residues. Deletions cut 4 bases from V and 3 bases from J, with 14 bases between. Germline CDR1 and CDR2: SGHKS and YYEKEE (reference sequence). This CDR3 is CASSRVWTVGNTIYF. The CDR3 bases are TGTGCCAGCAGCCGAGTCTGGACGGTTGGAAACACCATATATTTT.

This clone was seen once. V and J are TRBV6-4 and TRBJ2-3, with 14 nucleotides matching TRBD2. The trim removed 5 bases at V and 4 bases at J, leaving 8 bases unmatched. Germline lookup yields CDR1 MRHNA and CDR2 SNTAGT. The CDR3 has 17 amino acids. CDR3 loop: CASSPRRTSGGPDTQYF. In DNA form, the CDR3 reads TGTGCCAGCAGTCCCCGGCGGACTAGCGGGGGGCCAGATACGCAGTATTTT.

The chain is built from TRBV6-5 and TRBJ1-3; TRBD1 is a possible D gene (6 bases). This CDR3 spans 15 amino acids. Germline-derived CDR1 and CDR2 are MNHEY and SVGAGI. The V gene lost 7 bases and the J gene lost 5 bases, with 18 bases spanning the gap. The CDR3 loop reads CASIIQGLARNTIYF. The CDR3 DNA reads TGTGCCAGCATTATCCAGGGGTTGGCTAGAAACACCATATATTTT.

V and J are TRBV11-3 and TRBJ2-3; 9 nucleotides align to TRBD1. V shed 5 bases and J 4 bases; nucleotides not matched to a gene: 7. The CDR3 loop spans 15 amino acids. The V gene's germline CDR1 is SGHNT and CDR2 YENEEA. The CDR3 is CASSPGDRASDTQYF. DNA for the CDR3: TGTGCCAGCAGCCCGGGGGACAGGGCATCAGATACGCAGTATTTT.

This chain links TRBV9 with TRBJ1-3; a weak D match, TRBD1 (5 bases). V lost 4 bases and J lost 4, with 6 bases in between. This CDR3 has 12 amino acids. Germline V lookup: CDR1 SGDLS, CDR2 YYNGEE. CDR3 residues: CASSRGGNTIYF. CDR3 sequence (DNA): TGTGCCAGCAGCCGGGGGGGAAACACCATATATTTT. Based on the CDR3 plus reference TRBV9 and TRBJ1-3, the full variable domain is DSGVTQTPKHLITATGQRVTLRCSPRSGDLSVYWYQQSLDQGLQFLIQYYNGEERAKGNILERFSAQQFPDLHSELNLSSLELGDSALYFCASSRGGNTIYFGEGSWLTVV.

This clone was observed a few times. J is TRBJ1-5 and V is TRBV7-9; the match to TRBD1 covers 9 bases. Germline values: CDR1 SEHNR, CDR2 FQNEAQ (reference sequence). Germline trimming cut 5 bases from V and 9 bases from J; bases unmatched to any gene: 2. The CDR3 extends over 12 amino acids. In DNA, the CDR3 is TGTGCCAGCAGCCAGACAGGGGGGCCCCAGCATTTT. Its translation: CASSQTGGPQHF.

The chain carries TRBV10-1 and TRBJ1-1, with no clear D. The CDR3 covers 17 residues. V was pared by 0 bases and J by 6 bases, with 20 bases between. CDR1 WNHNN and CDR2 SYGVQD come from the germline V gene (reference sequence). CDR3 sequence (DNA): TGCGCCAGCAGTGAGTCGACCTCGCGGGCGGTGAGGGCTGAAGCTTTCTTT. The encoded protein is CASSESTSRAVRAEAFF.

This sequence joins TRBV5-8 and TRBJ2-5; D is undetermined. Germline V lookup: CDR1 SGHTS, CDR2 YDEGEE. The CDR3 has 13 residues. The V and J ends lost 0 bases and 5 bases respectively, with 8 bases between them. CDR3 nucleotides: TGTGCCAGCAGCTTGGAGGTTCAGGAGACCCAGTACTTC. Translated, it gives CASSLEVQETQYF.

The rearrangement uses TRBV6-5 and TRBJ1-3, with 10 bases matching TRBD1. Germline trimming cut 6 bases from V and 1 base from J; bases unmatched to any gene: 0. CDR3 size: 14 residues. The germline V gene has CDR1 MNHEY and CDR2 SVGAGI. DNA of the CDR3: TGTGCCAGCAGGGACAGGGGGTCTGGAAACACCATATATTTT. Protein: CASRDRGSGNTIYF.

V gene TRBV7-2 combines with J gene TRBJ2-7, with D possibly TRBD1 on 5 matching bases. V was clipped by 3 bases and J by 9 bases, with 12 bases between them. Germline CDR1 and CDR2: SGHTA and FQGNSA. The CDR3 is 12 amino acids. CDR3: CASSFIGEAQYF. Written as DNA, the CDR3 is TGTGCCAGCAGCTTTATAGGGGAAGCGCAGTACTTC.

The V and J genes are TRBV7-3 and TRBJ2-4; the match to TRBD1 covers 9 bases. Germline CDR1 reads SGHTA; CDR2 reads FQGTGA. With 2 bases clipped from V and 9 bases from J, the junction kept 5 bases outside the gene matches. The CDR3 contains 14 residues. CDR3 in DNA: TGTGCCAGCAGCTTATCCGGGACAGGGAGCATTCAGTACTTC. The encoded protein is CASSLSGTGSIQYF.

This chain links TRBV28 with TRBJ2-1, with TRBD2 identical over 9 bases. Germline V gene lookup returns CDR1 MDHEN and CDR2 SYDVKM. This CDR3 has 15 amino acids. Trimming took 4 bases from V and 5 from J; bases not matched to a gene: 6. CDR3 amino acids: CASSWGTSRNNEQFF. The CDR3 DNA follows: TGTGCCAGCAGTTGGGGGACTAGCAGAAACAATGAGCAGTTCTTC.

The chain recombines TRBV6-5 with TRBJ2-7; TRBD2 matches 7 bases. The V segment lost 4 bases and the J segment 0 bases; nucleotides outside the gene matches: 3. Germline assignment: CDR1 MNHEY and CDR2 SVGAGI. The CDR3 runs 14 residues. For the CDR3, the DNA is TGTGCCAGCAGTTCAGCGGGAAGCTCCTACGAGCAGTACTTC. Its protein is CASSSAGSSYEQYF.

The chain joins TRBV7-9 to TRBJ2-3; the match to TRBD2 covers 10 bases. V shed 5 bases and J 2 bases; nucleotides not matched to a gene: 4. This CDR3 contains 15 residues. Per the germline V gene, CDR1 is SEHNR and CDR2 is FQNEAQ (reference sequence). CDR3 DNA: TGTGCCAGCAGCAGGACTAGCGGCATCACAGATACGCAGTATTTT. Translation gives CASSRTSGITDTQYF.

The chain couples TRBV9 to TRBJ2-7; 8 nucleotides line up with TRBD2. Per germline, CDR1 SGDLS and CDR2 YYNGEE. The CDR3 consists of 16 residues. The V segment lost 4 bases and the J segment 2 bases; nucleotides outside the gene matches: 11. In DNA form, the CDR3 reads TGTGCCAGCAGCTCCCAGACAGCGGGAGCCCCCTACGAGCAGTACTTC. It translates to CASSSQTAGAPYEQYF.

CDR3 amino acids: CASSKGQGDEQYF. The CDR3 DNA reads as TGTGCCAGTAGTAAGGGACAGGGAGACGAGCAGTACTTC. This chain links TRBV19 with TRBJ2-7; 9 bases are shared with TRBD1. The CDR3 covers 13 residues. The V and J ends lost 4 bases and 5 bases, in that order; junction bases with no gene match: 3. The germline CDR1 and CDR2 sequences are LNHDA and SQIVND (reference sequence).

This chain uses TRBV11-3 with TRBJ2-1; a weak D match, TRBD1 (6 bases). The germline CDR1 and CDR2 sequences are SGHNT and YENEEA. Trimming removed 5 bases at V and 4 bases at J, with 15 bases between. The CDR3 length is 15 residues. CDR3 loop: CASSHGTPQYNEQFF. The CDR3 nucleotides are TGTGCCAGCAGCCACGGGACACCCCAATACAATGAGCAGTTCTTC.

The chain couples TRBV7-2 to TRBJ2-7, with D maybe TRBD2 (6 bases). The CDR3 totals 15 residues. Per the germline V gene, CDR1 is SGHTA and CDR2 is FQGNSA. With 0 bases removed from V and 0 bases from J, the gap between germline ends came to 9 bases. CDR3 DNA: TGTGCCAGCAGCTTAGCGGGAGGTTCCTCCTACGAGCAGTACTTC. Translation gives CASSLAGGSSYEQYF.